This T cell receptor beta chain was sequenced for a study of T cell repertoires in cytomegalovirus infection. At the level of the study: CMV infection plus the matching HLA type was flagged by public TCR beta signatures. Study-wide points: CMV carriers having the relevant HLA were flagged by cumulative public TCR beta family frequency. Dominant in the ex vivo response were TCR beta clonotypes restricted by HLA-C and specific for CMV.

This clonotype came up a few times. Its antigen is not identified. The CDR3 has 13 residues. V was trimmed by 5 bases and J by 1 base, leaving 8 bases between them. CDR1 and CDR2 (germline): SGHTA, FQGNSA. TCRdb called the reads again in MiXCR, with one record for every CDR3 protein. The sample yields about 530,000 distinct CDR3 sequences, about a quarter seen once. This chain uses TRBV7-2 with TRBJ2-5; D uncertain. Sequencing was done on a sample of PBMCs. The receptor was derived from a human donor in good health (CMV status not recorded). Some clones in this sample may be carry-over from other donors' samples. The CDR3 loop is CASSKRIQETQYF. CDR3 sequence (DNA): TGTGCCAGCAGCAAGCGTATCCAAGAGACCCAGTACTTC.